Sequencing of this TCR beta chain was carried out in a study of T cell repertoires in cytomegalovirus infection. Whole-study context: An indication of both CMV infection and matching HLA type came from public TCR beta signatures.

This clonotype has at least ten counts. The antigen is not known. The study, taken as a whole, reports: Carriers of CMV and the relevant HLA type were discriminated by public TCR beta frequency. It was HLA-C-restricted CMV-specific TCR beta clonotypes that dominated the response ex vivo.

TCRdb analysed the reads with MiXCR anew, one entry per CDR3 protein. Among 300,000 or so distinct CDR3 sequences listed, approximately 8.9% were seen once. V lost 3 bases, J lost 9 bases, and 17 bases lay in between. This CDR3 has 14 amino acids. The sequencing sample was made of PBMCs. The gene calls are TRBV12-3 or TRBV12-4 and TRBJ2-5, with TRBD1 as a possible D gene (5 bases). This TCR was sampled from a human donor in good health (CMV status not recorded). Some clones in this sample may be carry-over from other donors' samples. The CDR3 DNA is TGTGCCAGCAGTTTGGGGCAGGTCCGGGCGGCCCAGTACTTC. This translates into CASSLGQVRAAQYF.